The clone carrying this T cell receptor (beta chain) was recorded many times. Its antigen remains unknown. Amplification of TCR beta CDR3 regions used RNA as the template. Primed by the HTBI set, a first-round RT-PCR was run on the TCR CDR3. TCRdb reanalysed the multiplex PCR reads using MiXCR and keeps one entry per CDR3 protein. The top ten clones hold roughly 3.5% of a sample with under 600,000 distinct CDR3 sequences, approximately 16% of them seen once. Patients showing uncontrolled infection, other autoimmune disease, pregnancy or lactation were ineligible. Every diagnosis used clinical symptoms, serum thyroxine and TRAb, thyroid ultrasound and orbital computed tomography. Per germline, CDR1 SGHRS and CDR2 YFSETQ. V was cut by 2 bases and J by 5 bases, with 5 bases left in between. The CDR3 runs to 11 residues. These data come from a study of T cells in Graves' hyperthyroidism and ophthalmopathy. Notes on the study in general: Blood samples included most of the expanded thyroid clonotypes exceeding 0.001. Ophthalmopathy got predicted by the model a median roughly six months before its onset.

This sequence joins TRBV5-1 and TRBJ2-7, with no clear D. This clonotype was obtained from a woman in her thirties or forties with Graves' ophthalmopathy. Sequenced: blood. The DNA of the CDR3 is TGCGCCAGCAGCTTTGGGGACGAGCAGTACTTC. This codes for CASSFGDEQYF.